Given below is one TCR beta chain in context. The antigen remains unidentified. PCR amplification relied on 60 Vbeta primers (plus 13 Jbeta primers). Profiled with immunoSEQ multiplex PCR; TCRdb holds only in-frame clones, not every one. The sample lists approximately 190,000 clones, about 81% seen once, with around 2.2% in the top ten. The sample originates from a study of cytomegalovirus exposure and HLA in healthy donors. General study results and limits: The authors judged a highly shared variant cluster likely a sequencing artifact. In a later analysis, across HLA loci, associated TCR counts were highest for DRB1, lowest for HLA-C.

Germline CDR1 is SGDLS and CDR2 is YYNGEE. J was trimmed by 1 base and V by 3 bases; bases with no gene match: 3. CDR3 length: 14 residues. The sequenced material came from PBMCs. This clonotype was sampled from a woman younger than 35 in good health and CMV-seropositive. The chain has TRBV9 and TRBJ1-1; 7 nucleotides agree with TRBD1. CDR3 nucleotide sequence: TGTGCCAGCAGCGCGACAGGGTCGAACACTGAAGCTTTCTTT. This encodes CASSATGSNTEAFF. Supplemented by reference TRBV9 and TRBJ1-1, the full variable domain reads DSGVTQTPKHLITATGQRVTLRCSPRSGDLSVYWYQQSLDQGLQFLIQYYNGEERAKGNILERFSAQQFPDLHSELNLSSLELGDSALYFCASSATGSNTEAFFGQGTRLTVV.